The 8 T cell receptor beta chains listed next were all sequenced from one sample in a study of B cell selection in AIRE deficiency. Method: immunoSEQ multiplex PCR; TCRdb's copy keeps in-frame clones and lacks some. The table lists some 25,000 clones, nearly 97% of them singletons. Conventional CD4 T cells were sorted as CD4+CD127+ cells. Sequencing input: CD4+CD127+ conventional T cells sorted from PBMCs. The receptors come from a human donor in good health.

This clone showed up just once. The chain links TRBV5-1 to TRBJ2-1; 8 bases are a match to TRBD2. Germline V gene lookup returns CDR1 SGHRS and CDR2 YFSETQ. This CDR3 has 16 amino acids. V gave up 0 bases and J gave up 2 bases; unmatched junction bases: 4. CDR3 sequence reads: CASSLVGGAPYNEQFF. As DNA, the CDR3 is TGCGCCAGCAGCTTGGTCGGGGGGGCCCCCTACAATGAGCAGTTCTTC.

This clone was counted a single time. This rearrangement joins TRBV11-2 to TRBJ2-7, with D possibly being TRBD1 (5 bases). The germline V and J ends were trimmed by 5 bases and 6 bases, with 11 bases remaining between them. Germline V gene sequence: CDR1 SGHAT, CDR2 FQNNGV. This CDR3 comprises 12 residues. In DNA, the CDR3 is TGTGCCAGCAGCATAGGACAAATCGAGCAGTACTTC. Protein sequence: CASSIGQIEQYF.

The genes are TRBV5-1 and TRBJ1-2; no definite D call. The CDR3 loop spans 13 amino acids. The ends were cut back, 1 base at V and 8 bases at J, with 12 bases in the middle. CDR1 SGHRS and CDR2 YFSETQ come from the germline V gene. CDR3 nucleotide sequence: TGCGCCAGCAGCTTGTCAAGACTGGAGGGCTACACCTTC. This encodes CASSLSRLEGYTF.

This chain uses TRBV27 with TRBJ2-3, with D possibly being TRBD1 (6 bases). CDR3 size: 13 residues. Germline V gives CDR1 MNHEY, CDR2 SMNVEV (reference sequence). Trimming stripped 3 bases from V and 4 bases from J, with 8 bases between. In nucleotides, the CDR3 is TGTGCCAGCAGTTTCCAGGGGTCAGATACGCAGTATTTT. Its protein is CASSFQGSDTQYF.

The chain links TRBV6-5 to TRBJ2-3; 9 bases align to TRBD2. Germline V gives CDR1 MNHEY, CDR2 SVGAGI. J lost 5 bases, V lost 4 bases, and 7 bases had no gene match. The CDR3 is made up of 15 amino acids. As DNA, the CDR3 is TGTGCCAGCAGTTGGATAGCGGGGGTGAAAGATACGCAGTATTTT. Amino acids: CASSWIAGVKDTQYF.

The chain joins TRBV14 to TRBJ2-5; 7 bases fit TRBD1. Per germline, CDR1 SGHDN and CDR2 FVKESK. The CDR3 loop spans 15 amino acids. Germline trimming cut 2 bases from V and 4 bases from J; bases unmatched to any gene: 7. The CDR3 protein is CASSQIGNRGETQYF. The DNA for the CDR3 is TGTGCCAGCAGCCAAATCGGGAACAGGGGAGAGACCCAGTACTTC.

This chain connects TRBV6-5 to TRBJ1-2; 7 bases align to TRBD1. V gave up 5 bases and J gave up 3 bases; unmatched junction bases: 9. The CDR3 loop spans 15 amino acids. Looked up from germline, CDR1 is MNHEY and CDR2 is SVGAGI. DNA for the CDR3: TGTGCCAGCAGTACGAGGGGGCGCATTGACTATGGCTACACCTTC. It encodes CASSTRGRIDYGYTF.

V usage is TRBV10-3 and J usage is TRBJ1-6; 10 bases line up with TRBD1. CDR1 ENHRY and CDR2 SYGVKD come from the germline V gene. After removal of 0 bases from V and 7 bases from J, the junction contained 0 bases not matched to a gene. The CDR3 sequence is 15 residues long. The CDR3 bases are TGTGCCATCAGTGAGTCGGGACAGGGGAATTCACCCCTCCACTTT. Its translation is CAISESGQGNSPLHF.